Listed here are 4 T cell receptor beta chains from one sample, sequenced in a study of cytomegalovirus exposure and HLA in healthy donors. Repertoires were generated with immunoSEQ multiplex PCR, while TCRdb's copy carries only in-frame clones and drops some. The table records roughly 170,000 clones, about four fifths of them present only once. The source material was PBMCs. The receptors stem from a woman aged 18 to 35 in good health and CMV-seropositive.

CDR3 in DNA: TGTGCCAGTAGTTACCAGGGCGGCACTGAAGCTTTCTTT. Its translation: CASSYQGGTEAFF. The chain is built from TRBV19 and TRBJ1-1; tentative D call: TRBD1 (5 bases). The V gene's germline CDR1 is LNHDA and CDR2 SQIVND (reference sequence). Deletions cut 5 bases from V and 4 bases from J, with 11 bases between. The CDR3 is 13 residues long.

The chain recombines TRBV9 with TRBJ2-1; 13 bases match TRBD2. Germline trimming cut 7 bases from V and 6 bases from J; bases unmatched to any gene: 10. The CDR3 loop spans 16 amino acids. Germline V gene lookup returns CDR1 SGDLS and CDR2 YYNGEE. The CDR3 spells CASRPGLAGDFNEQFF. The CDR3 DNA reads as TGTGCCAGCCGCCCAGGACTAGCGGGGGATTTCAATGAGCAGTTCTTC.

This clone came up a few times. This chain links TRBV10-3 with TRBJ1-1; D is unresolved. Germline lookup yields CDR1 ENHRY and CDR2 SYGVKD. The CDR3 sequence is 13 residues long. Between the trimmed V and J ends, which lost 3 bases and 2 bases, there was a span of 7 bases. The chain's CDR3 is CAISDQENTEAFF. In nucleotides, the CDR3 is TGTGCCATCAGTGACCAGGAAAACACTGAAGCTTTCTTT.

The genes are TRBV7-9 and TRBJ1-2; 7 bases match TRBD1. This CDR3 comprises 15 residues. The V gene's germline CDR1 is SEHNR and CDR2 FQNEAQ (reference sequence). Trimming took 1 base from V and 7 from J; bases not matched to a gene: 9. CDR3 loop: CASSLGSQGPGGYTF. CDR3 sequence (DNA): TGTGCCAGCAGCTTAGGGTCACAGGGGCCCGGTGGCTACACCTTC.